Below are 21 T cell receptor beta chains sequenced from a single sample in a study of blood T cell repertoires in COVID-19. Repertoires were generated with immunoSEQ multiplex PCR, while TCRdb's copy carries only in-frame clones and drops some. This table has around 300,000 clones, approximately 91% appearing once. The sample taken for sequencing was peripheral blood. The receptors derive from a woman aged 35 to 49 who had recovered from COVID-19.

The chain has TRBV2 and TRBJ1-2; 10 nucleotides agree with TRBD1. The trim removed 7 bases at V and 4 bases at J, leaving 9 bases unmatched. Germline V CDR1 and CDR2: SNHLY, FYNNEI. There are 15 residues in the CDR3. This CDR3 reads CASTLDRGPFYGYTF. In DNA form, the CDR3 reads TGTGCCAGCACCTTAGACAGGGGGCCGTTCTATGGCTACACCTTC.

V is TRBV11-3 and J is TRBJ2-1; D ambiguous. The CDR3 runs 15 residues. The germline V gene encodes CDR1 SGHNT and CDR2 YENEEA. Between the trimmed V and J ends, which lost 4 bases and 0 bases, there was a span of 10 bases. CDR3 sequence reads: CASSYQRSSYNEQFF. CDR3 nucleotide sequence: TGTGCCAGCAGCTATCAGAGGAGCTCCTACAATGAGCAGTTCTTC.

V usage is TRBV7-9 and J usage is TRBJ2-7, with 9 bases that match TRBD2. With V trimmed by 5 bases and J by 1 base, 6 bases remained unmatched. Germline-derived CDR1 and CDR2 are SEHNR and FQNEAQ (reference sequence). The CDR3 contains 15 residues. This CDR3 is CASSPWTSASYEQYF. Here the CDR3 DNA reads TGTGCCAGCAGCCCATGGACTAGCGCGTCCTACGAGCAGTACTTC.

The gene calls are TRBV19 and TRBJ2-1, with TRBD1 matching 8 bases. The CDR3 is 18 amino acids. Trimming at V came to 6 bases and at J to 5 bases, leaving 18 bases not matched to a gene. Germline V gene data show CDR1 as LNHDA and CDR2 as SQIVND (reference sequence). In DNA, the CDR3 is TGTGCCAGTAGCTCGAGTCCCCCCGAAACACAGGGGGACAATGAGCAGTTCTTC. As protein: CASSSSPPETQGDNEQFF.

DNA of the CDR3: TGCGCCAGCAGCTCCACTAGCGGGGGACTCACAGATACGCAGTATTTT. Protein sequence: CASSSTSGGLTDTQYF. This chain joins TRBV5-1 and TRBJ2-3; TRBD2 matches at 11 bases. The germline gives CDR1 SGHRS, CDR2 YFSETQ. This CDR3 region has 16 residues. V lost 3 bases, J lost 2 bases, and 5 bases stayed unmatched.

The chain is built from TRBV3-1 (or the pseudogene TRBV3-2) and TRBJ2-3, with a weak D call TRBD2 (5 bases). Germline V CDR1 and CDR2: LGHDT, YNNKEL (reference sequence). Trimming pared 4 bases from V and 6 bases from J, leaving 11 bases between. The CDR3 covers 13 residues. The CDR3 sequence: CASSPSGSDTQYF. CDR3 DNA sequence: TGTGCCAGCAGCCCCAGCGGTTCGGATACGCAGTATTTT.

The chain uses TRBV27 and TRBJ2-3, with 8 bases aligning to TRBD2. Germline V gene lookup returns CDR1 MNHEY and CDR2 SMNVEV (reference sequence). CDR3 length: 15 amino acids. The V segment lost 10 bases and the J segment 1 base; nucleotides outside the gene matches: 10. The CDR3 nucleotides read TGTGCCACCTCGTCGGGGGGGCAGCGCACAGATACGCAGTATTTT. Translation: CATSSGGQRTDTQYF.

The V and J genes are TRBV3-1 (or the pseudogene TRBV3-2) and TRBJ2-2, with TRBD2 identical over 10 bases. Germline CDR1 and CDR2: LGHDT and YNNKEL (reference sequence). V shed 1 base and J 5 bases; nucleotides not matched to a gene: 4. This CDR3 is 16 amino acids long. The CDR3 sequence: CASSQGLAGQTGELFF. CDR3 DNA sequence: TGTGCCAGCAGCCAAGGACTAGCGGGCCAAACCGGGGAGCTGTTTTTT.

The J gene is TRBJ1-3, the V gene TRBV3-1 (or the pseudogene TRBV3-2); no firm D call. Trimming left V 4 bases short and J 4 bases short, with 11 bases between. The CDR3 covers 14 residues. The germline CDR1 and CDR2 sequences are LGHDT and YNNKEL (reference sequence). For the CDR3, the DNA is TGTGCCAGCAGCCTCCCGGGAACAGGAAACACCATATATTTT. It translates to CASSLPGTGNTIYF.

Concerning this clone: The same CDR3 arises from other DNA sequences in this sample as well. The chain combines TRBV18 with TRBJ2-7; 9 bases agree with TRBD1. With V trimmed by 6 bases and J by 4 bases, 7 bases remained unmatched. CDR1 KGHSH and CDR2 LQKENI come from the germline V gene. This CDR3 has 14 residues. CDR3 in amino acids: CASSPGTGRYEQYF. The DNA for the CDR3 is TGTGCCAGCTCGCCCGGGACAGGGAGGTACGAGCAGTACTTC.

This chain links TRBV5-1 with TRBJ2-7, with D perhaps TRBD1 (5 bases). This CDR3 is 12 amino acids long. Between the trimmed V and J ends, which lost 3 bases and 6 bases, there was a span of 10 bases. Germline V gene sequence: CDR1 SGHRS, CDR2 YFSETQ. CDR3 nucleotide sequence: TGCGCCAGCAGCTCCCCCCAGGGCGAGCAGTACTTC. Encoded protein: CASSSPQGEQYF.

The chain links TRBV2 to TRBJ2-7; 14 bases agree with TRBD2. Per the germline V gene, CDR1 is SNHLY and CDR2 is FYNNEI. The CDR3 is made up of 18 amino acids. The ends lost 3 bases at V and 3 bases at J; junction bases unmatched: 10. The CDR3 loop is CASSDWGLAGVGLYEQYF. The CDR3 nucleotides read TGTGCCAGCAGTGACTGGGGACTAGCGGGAGTAGGCCTCTACGAGCAGTACTTC.

This chain joins TRBV12-3 or TRBV12-4 and TRBJ2-1, with 8 bases lining up with TRBD2. This CDR3 comprises 13 residues. The V gene end was trimmed by 4 bases and the J gene end by 9 bases; junction bases not matched to a gene: 5. The CDR3 coding sequence is TGTGCCAGCAGTTCCGGACTAGCCGGTGAGCAGTTCTTC. It yields the protein CASSSGLAGEQFF.

This clone occurred once. The gene calls are TRBV7-3 and TRBJ2-1, with 8 bases that match TRBD2. Trimming took 4 bases from V and 5 from J; bases not matched to a gene: 10. From germline, CDR1 is SGHTA and CDR2 FQGTGA. The CDR3 consists of 16 residues. CDR3 loop: CASSSRGTSGNNEQFF. The CDR3 nucleotides are TGTGCCAGCAGCTCCCGAGGCACTAGCGGTAACAATGAGCAGTTCTTC.

The chain carries TRBV27 and TRBJ2-2; TRBD1 might be the D (6 bases). CDR3 size: 14 residues. The germline CDR1 and CDR2 sequences are MNHEY and SMNVEV (reference sequence). Trimming cost V 6 bases and J 7 bases, with 15 bases left between them. Here the CDR3 reads CASSLQGMGGELFF. CDR3 bases: TGTGCCAGCAGCCTACAGGGAATGGGCGGGGAGCTGTTTTTT.

V gene TRBV24-1 combines with J gene TRBJ2-3; D gene uncertain. The CDR3 runs to 13 residues. V lost 8 bases and J 1 base, leaving 9 bases between the germline ends. Germline CDR1 and CDR2: KGHDR and SFDVKD. CDR3 residues: CATKQSGTDTQYF. DNA of the CDR3: TGTGCCACCAAACAAAGTGGCACAGATACGCAGTATTTT.

The chain carries TRBV27 and TRBJ2-1; 16 bases match TRBD2. Losses at the gene ends were 5 bases for V and 1 base for J; bases not matched to a gene: 5. Germline assignment: CDR1 MNHEY and CDR2 SMNVEV (reference sequence). The CDR3 totals 18 residues. Here the CDR3 reads CASSALGLAGGSYNEQFF. The CDR3 DNA sequence: TGTGCCAGCAGTGCCCTGGGACTAGCGGGAGGGTCCTACAATGAGCAGTTCTTC.

The rearrangement links TRBV12-3 or TRBV12-4 to TRBJ2-1; the match to TRBD2 covers 11 bases. Trimming took 4 bases from V and 11 from J; bases not matched to a gene: 4. CDR3 size: 13 residues. DNA for the CDR3: TGTGCCAGCAGTTCGCTAGCGGGAGGAAAGCAGTTCTTC. Protein: CASSSLAGGKQFF.

This chain uses TRBV10-1 with TRBJ2-2, with a weak D call TRBD2 (5 bases). The ends were cut back, 5 bases at V and 4 bases at J, with 8 bases in the middle. The germline gives CDR1 WNHNN, CDR2 SYGVQD (reference sequence). The CDR3 spans 13 residues. CDR3 residues: CASSTSITGELFF. The CDR3 DNA reads TGCGCCAGCAGTACTAGTATCACCGGGGAGCTGTTTTTT.

The chain links TRBV18 to TRBJ1-6; 7 nucleotides match TRBD1. The CDR3 is 17 residues long. After removal of 4 bases from V and 0 bases from J, the junction contained 6 bases not matched to a gene. Germline assignment: CDR1 KGHSH and CDR2 LQKENI. In DNA, the CDR3 is TGTGCCAGCTCACTGACAGGGAGGAGCTCCTATAATTCACCCCTCCACTTT. Its protein product is CASSLTGRSSYNSPLHF.

The chain's CDR3 is CASSTAASGEQFF. CDR3 DNA: TGTGCCAGCAGTACGGCAGCGTCGGGTGAGCAGTTCTTC. The rearrangement uses TRBV28 and TRBJ2-1; D call uncertain. Germline V gene sequence: CDR1 MDHEN, CDR2 SYDVKM. Trimming took 5 bases from V and 9 from J, leaving 14 bases between them. CDR3 size: 13 residues. Full variable domain (outside the CDR3, taken from reference TRBV28 and TRBJ2-1): DVKVTQSSRYLVKRTGEKVFLECVQDMDHENMFWYRQDPGLGLRLIYFSYDVKMKEKGDIPEGYSVSREKKERFSLILESASTNQTSMYLCASSTAASGEQFFGPGTRLTVL.